This T cell receptor beta chain stems from a study of control samples from healthy donors and cancer patients (dated by TCRdb to about 2020). Libraries were built with the immunoSEQ multiplex PCR assay. TCRdb limited this immuneACCESS table to in-frame rearrangements with V and J called. A share of clones is missing; checked studies link under half to unresolved V genes, and the rest is unexplained. For this sample there are some 130,000 clones; more than 80% appear just once. Jointly, the top ten make up around 2.5% of the sample. Worth noting for this clone: The antigen this receptor binds is unknown. The record has no base qualities; no much larger clone is one base away. The same CDR3 is also encoded by other DNA sequences in this sample.

The TCR comes from a man younger than 30 in good health. Sequencing was performed on blood.

The CDR3 is CASSPPGNTEAFF. The DNA is as follows: TGTGCCAGCTCACCACCGGGGAACACTGAAGCTTTCTTT. Rearrangement joined TRBV18 to TRBJ1-1; the D gene cannot be named for sure. The CDR1 and CDR2 encoded by the germline V gene are KGHSH and LQKENI. At the junction V is shortened by 0 bases and J by 1 base, with 3 bases in between. The cysteine opens and the phenylalanine closes a CDR3 of 13 amino acids. The entry retains the CDR3 DNA only, 39 bases that are in frame from base 1.